Sequencing of this TCR beta chain was carried out in a study of regulatory T cells in long-lasting Graves disease. Study-wide results and limits: When disease was persistent, TRBV28, TRBJ1-2 and TRBJ2-5 were the favored segments.

The V and J ends lost 4 bases and 5 bases, in that order; junction bases with no gene match: 8. The CDR3 has 15 residues. From germline, CDR1 is LNHDA and CDR2 SQIVND (reference sequence). TCR beta libraries were built with iRepertoire HTBI primers and Arm-PCR of CDR3 regions. TCRdb reprocessed the multiplex PCR reads via MiXCR and lists one record per CDR3 protein. The sample has hundreds of thousands of distinct CDR3 sequences, approximately 13% seen once; the top ten hold roughly 10%. Time point here: newly diagnosed GD, antithyroid drugs for less than 3 months. From RNA extracted from PBMCs, the TCR library was made. This clonotype has just a few counts. Antigen specificity is unknown. These data are also associated with another study on T cells in Graves' hyperthyroidism and ophthalmopathy. This second study says: With a duration under 2 months, the hyperthyroidism was newly diagnosed in patients aged 18 to 65. Criteria for exclusion of patients were uncontrolled infection, other autoimmune disease, pregnancy or lactation.

This clonotype was obtained from a man between 25 and 39 years old with Graves disease. The rearrangement joins TRBV19 to TRBJ2-5; 9 bases are shared with TRBD1. The sample here was peripheral blood mononuclear cells (PBMCs), taken at new diagnosis, from a patient treated with antithyroid drugs. CDR3 sequence (DNA): TGTGCCAGTAGTACCCTTACAGGGGGCGGCGAGACCCAGTACTTC. Translation: CASSTLTGGGETQYF.